This record concerns one T cell receptor (beta chain) sequence. The germline V and J ends were trimmed by 4 bases and 5 bases, with 4 bases remaining between them. The CDR3 length is 11 residues. Per the germline V gene, CDR1 is SGHDN and CDR2 is FVKESK. Random hexamers primed reverse transcription of about 0.5 to 1 ug RNA. It was immunoSEQ multiplex PCR that amplified TCR beta CDR3 across 54 Vbeta and 13 Jbeta. TCRdb re-called the immunoSEQ multiplex PCR reads with MiXCR, one entry per CDR3 protein. The sample has 300,000 or so distinct CDR3 sequences; around 92% are singletons. The sample is drawn from a study of CD8 T cells in Susac syndrome. TCR beta was sequenced from blood CD8+ and CD4+ T cells. Negative isolation was used for CD8+ and CD4+ T cells and FACS enrichment for TEMRA cells.

The J gene is TRBJ2-3, the V gene TRBV14; the D is unclear. Sequenced: CD4+ T cells from PBMCs. This sequence was found in a human donor with multiple sclerosis. The CDR3 protein is CASSRIDTQYF. CDR3 sequence (DNA): TGTGCCAGCAGCCGGATAGATACGCAGTATTTT.